These 5 T cell receptor beta chains came from one sample sequenced in a study of naive CD8 T cells in extremely preterm neonates. TCRdb's table, derived via immunoSEQ multiplex PCR, lists solely in-frame clones and lacks some. The sample lists about 7,500 clones; about 98% were seen once. Deliveries were elective term cesareans at about 35-42 weeks, with no labor or membrane rupture. Sequenced sample: naive CD8+ T cells from cord blood. These receptors came from a newborn in good health.

About this clone itself: This specimen includes other DNA sequences encoding the same CDR3. The rearrangement joins TRBV9 to TRBJ2-4, with D unresolved. The V gene lost 0 bases and the J gene lost 1 base, with 8 bases spanning the gap. CDR3 length: 15 residues. CDR1 and CDR2 (germline): SGDLS, YYNGEE. CDR3 nucleotides: TGTGCCAGCAGCGTAGGGCCCGGGGCCAAAAACATTCAGTACTTC. It specifies CASSVGPGAKNIQYF. The full variable domain, rest sourced from reference TRBV9 and TRBJ2-4, is DSGVTQTPKHLITATGQRVTLRCSPRSGDLSVYWYQQSLDQGLQFLIQYYNGEERAKGNILERFSAQQFPDLHSELNLSSLELGDSALYFCASSVGPGAKNIQYFGAGTRLSVL.

J is TRBJ1-2 and V is TRBV13; maybe TRBD1 (6 bases). Per the germline V gene, CDR1 is PRHDT and CDR2 is FYEKMQ (reference sequence). There are 14 residues in the CDR3. Trimming stripped 0 bases from V and 7 bases from J, with 12 bases between. The CDR3 loop is CASSLGTRGGGYTF. The CDR3 DNA sequence: TGTGCCAGCAGCTTAGGTACCAGGGGCGGTGGCTACACCTTC.

The rearrangement joins TRBV30 to TRBJ1-2; D possibly corresponds to TRBD1 (5 bases). V gave up 1 base and J gave up 7 bases, with 10 bases separating them. Looked up from germline, CDR1 is GTSNPN and CDR2 is SVGIG (reference sequence). CDR3 length equals 12 residues. CDR3 sequence (DNA): TGTGCCTGGAGTGACACCGGGGGTGGCTACACCTTC. This gives the protein CAWSDTGGGYTF.

V gene TRBV6-1 combines with J gene TRBJ1-2; D may be TRBD1 (5 bases). The CDR3 extends over 13 amino acids. Germline V gives CDR1 MNHNS, CDR2 SASEGT. Trimming took 2 bases from V and 8 from J, leaving 12 bases between them. CDR3 sequence (DNA): TGTGCCAGCAGTGAACGAGGAGGGGCGGGCTACACCTTC. Translation gives CASSERGGAGYTF.

This chain connects TRBV4-1 to TRBJ1-3; D is unclear. The germline V and J ends were trimmed by 5 bases and 0 bases, with 11 bases remaining between them. This CDR3 comprises 15 residues. CDR1 and CDR2 (germline): MGHRA, YSYEKL. The CDR3 DNA reads as TGCGCCAGCAGCAATTTGCCTATCTCTGGAAACACCATATATTTT. Translated: CASSNLPISGNTIYF.